The present T cell receptor beta chain was sequenced within a study of OX40 agonist ivuxolimab in advanced cancers. Study information: A mean age of roughly 60 years, range roughly 23 to 85, was recorded, and 70% to 85% were male. Eligibility rules accepted prior anti-PD-1, anti-PD-L1 or anti-CTLA-4 therapy, and 35% to 40% had some.

Germline CDR1 and CDR2: GTSNPN and SVGIG (reference sequence). V dropped 2 bases and J dropped 1; count of bases not matched to a gene: 7. The CDR3 spans 16 residues. This table comes from immunoSEQ multiplex PCR, and its TCRdb copy is limited to in-frame clones, with some not included. The data hold 30,000 to 45,000 clones, with 88% observed a single time. This TCR derives from an adult with an advanced solid tumor such as melanoma, head and neck, liver or kidney cancer. The chain employs TRBV30 and TRBJ2-1; 8 bases line up with TRBD2. The material was CD4+ or CD8+ T cells sorted from blood, obtained in a trial of the OX40 agonist ivuxolimab. Here the CDR3 reads CAWSLGTSGSYNEQFF. The CDR3 nucleotides are TGTGCCTGGAGTCTGGGTACTAGCGGATCCTACAATGAGCAGTTCTTC.